This T cell receptor beta chain was found in a study of OX40 agonist ivuxolimab in advanced cancers. CDR1 and CDR2 (germline): SQVTM, ANQGSEA. The V end lost 6 bases, the J end lost 1 base, and 12 bases lay between the germline ends. This CDR3 spans 14 amino acids. Repertoires were generated with immunoSEQ multiplex PCR, while TCRdb's copy carries only in-frame clones and drops some. The repertoire holds some 38,000 clones, 80% to 95% seen once, with 22% in the top ten. The starting material was CD4+ or CD8+ T cells sorted from blood, obtained in a trial of the OX40 agonist ivuxolimab. The rearrangement uses TRBV29-1 and TRBJ2-2; D is unclear. The TCR comes from an adult with an advanced solid tumor such as melanoma, head and neck, liver or kidney cancer. DNA for the CDR3: TGCAGCGTCCCCTCGGTGATGAACACCGGGGAGCTGTTTTTT. The encoded protein is CSVPSVMNTGELFF.